These 32 T cell receptor beta chains were sequenced from one sample in a study of blood T cell repertoires in COVID-19. Here immunoSEQ multiplex PCR was the method, and the copy in TCRdb shows in-frame clones only, minus some. The table has more than 300,000 clones, about 90% seen once. The sample consisted of peripheral blood. The receptors originated from a woman younger than 45 with COVID-19, enrolled during active disease.

The chain employs TRBV12-3 or TRBV12-4 and TRBJ2-3; D unclear. The CDR3 runs 12 residues. Trimming removed 6 bases at V and 4 bases at J, with 8 bases between. CDR3: CASRPGPDTQYF. The CDR3, as DNA: TGTGCCAGCAGGCCAGGCCCAGATACGCAGTATTTT.

The chain is built from TRBV7-2 and TRBJ2-1; D unresolved. The CDR3 extends over 12 amino acids. Germline assignment: CDR1 SGHTA and CDR2 FQGNSA. V was clipped by 5 bases and J by 9 bases, with 11 bases between them. CDR3 residues: CASSPPLSEQFF. CDR3 nucleotide sequence: TGTGCCAGCAGCCCTCCCCTGAGTGAGCAGTTCTTC.

The chain uses TRBV6-1 and TRBJ1-3; D perhaps matches TRBD1 (6 bases). Germline loops: CDR1 MNHNS, CDR2 SASEGT. Trimming stripped 3 bases from V and 4 bases from J, with 13 bases between. This CDR3 spans 15 amino acids. CDR3 in DNA: TGTGCCAGCAGTGATTTCAGGGGCGCCGGAAACACCATATATTTT. Translating it yields CASSDFRGAGNTIYF.

In its sample, this clone was seen once. This chain links TRBV28 with TRBJ2-1, with unresolved D. V was clipped by 5 bases and J by 3 bases, with 8 bases between them. Germline V gives CDR1 MDHEN, CDR2 SYDVKM. The length of the CDR3 is 13 residues. CDR3 DNA: TGTGCCAGCAGTATCCCCCTCTACAATGAGCAGTTCTTC. Amino acid sequence: CASSIPLYNEQFF.

This clone was recorded only once. The chain uses TRBV27 and TRBJ2-1; weak D call: TRBD2 (6 bases). There are 16 residues in the CDR3. Trimming cost V 7 bases and J 7 bases, with 23 bases left between them. Germline CDR1 is MNHEY and CDR2 is SMNVEV (reference sequence). The chain's CDR3 is CASTPTGQGGMNEQFF. The CDR3 nucleotides are TGTGCCAGCACCCCTACCGGGCAGGGAGGTATGAATGAGCAGTTCTTC.

The chain has TRBV6-5 and TRBJ2-7, with D maybe TRBD1 (5 bases). The CDR3 has 14 amino acids. Trimming pared 4 bases from V and 2 bases from J, leaving 12 bases between. Per the germline V gene, CDR1 is MNHEY and CDR2 is SVGAGI. This CDR3 is CASSLTVPPYEQYF. Written as DNA, the CDR3 is TGTGCCAGCAGTTTGACAGTTCCTCCCTACGAGCAGTACTTC.

The rearrangement uses TRBV30 and TRBJ2-6, with 9 bases aligning to TRBD1. Germline assignment: CDR1 GTSNPN and CDR2 SVGIG (reference sequence). This CDR3 spans 16 amino acids. J lost 4 bases, V lost 2 bases, and 6 bases had no gene match. The DNA of the CDR3 is TGTGCCTGGAGTCCGGACAGGGGTTCGGGGGCCAACGTCCTGACTTTC. Amino acid sequence: CAWSPDRGSGANVLTF.

The chain employs TRBV6-5 and TRBJ1-5; D is unclear. The CDR3 runs 13 residues. CDR1 and CDR2 from the germline V gene are MNHEY and SVGAGI. Trimming cost V 6 bases and J 7 bases, with 13 bases left between them. CDR3 in amino acids: CASSTDRGQPQHF. The CDR3 DNA follows: TGTGCCAGCAGCACTGACCGAGGGCAGCCCCAGCATTTT.

V and J are TRBV7-2 and TRBJ2-7, with TRBD2 identical over 7 bases. CDR1 is SGHTA, CDR2 FQGNSA, per germline. The CDR3 length is 15 residues. Trimming cost V 1 base and J 0 bases; bases outside gene matches: 3. The DNA for the CDR3 is TGTGCCAGCAGCTTAGGCCTAGCGGCCTCCTACGAGCAGTACTTC. It translates to CASSLGLAASYEQYF.

The rearrangement joins TRBV29-1 to TRBJ2-4, with 14 bases lining up with TRBD2. This CDR3 region has 16 residues. The trim removed 1 base at V and 8 bases at J, leaving 7 bases unmatched. In germline, CDR1 is SQVTM, CDR2 ANQGSEA. For the CDR3, the DNA is TGCAGCGTTGAAGGACTAGCGGGAGGGAGACGGGACATTCAGTACTTC. Protein: CSVEGLAGGRRDIQYF.

The V call is TRBV2, the J call TRBJ2-2; possibly TRBD2 for D (5 bases). The CDR3 runs 13 residues. Per germline, CDR1 SNHLY and CDR2 FYNNEI. V was trimmed by 8 bases and J by 2 bases, leaving 9 bases between them. The CDR3 DNA sequence: TGTGCCAGCGGGAGACAAAACACCGGGGAGCTGTTTTTT. The encoded protein is CASGRQNTGELFF.

The V gene is TRBV10-3, the J gene TRBJ2-7; TRBD2 aligns across 8 bases. CDR1 ENHRY and CDR2 SYGVKD come from the germline V gene. The CDR3 runs to 12 residues. V shed 10 bases and J 0 bases; nucleotides not matched to a gene: 2. The CDR3 sequence: CATSGSSYEQYF. The CDR3 DNA reads as TGTGCCACGAGCGGGAGCTCCTACGAGCAGTACTTC.

This clone is a singleton in its sample. The DNA of the CDR3 is TGCAGCTCTGAGGATCTGGTGGATACGCAGTATTTT. Encoded protein: CSSEDLVDTQYF. The chain carries TRBV29-1 and TRBJ2-3; D gene unclear. The length of the CDR3 is 12 residues. Germline CDR1 and CDR2: SQVTM and ANQGSEA. V lost 8 bases, J lost 6 bases, and 15 bases lay in between.

This clone has a single count. This chain uses TRBV12-3 or TRBV12-4 with TRBJ2-5; D remains unclear. Trimming stripped 3 bases from V and 5 bases from J, with 10 bases between. The CDR3 extends over 13 amino acids. CDR3 sequence: CASSFEAFETQYF. DNA of the CDR3: TGTGCCAGCAGTTTTGAGGCTTTTGAGACCCAGTACTTC.

The sample holds a few counts of this clone. The chain links TRBV4-2 to TRBJ1-5; D is unresolved. The CDR3 covers 14 residues. Germline CDR1 is LGHNA and CDR2 is YNFKEQ. Deletions cut 1 base from V and 6 bases from J, with 10 bases between. CDR3 sequence reads: CASSQGPGGQPQHF. In DNA form, the CDR3 reads TGTGCCAGCAGCCAAGGGCCGGGAGGTCAGCCCCAGCATTTT.

V gene TRBV10-3 combines with J gene TRBJ2-7; D perhaps matches TRBD1 (5 bases). This CDR3 is built from 14 residues. The germline V gene encodes CDR1 ENHRY and CDR2 SYGVKD. Trimming stripped 7 bases from V and 3 bases from J, with 16 bases between. The CDR3 here is CAITLQDPFYEQYF. In DNA, the CDR3 is TGTGCCATCACCCTACAGGACCCCTTCTACGAGCAGTACTTC.

Turning to this clone: Other DNA sequences in the sample encode the same CDR3. The rearrangement links TRBV12-3 or TRBV12-4 to TRBJ2-7; the match to TRBD1 covers 8 bases. The CDR3 spans 13 residues. V lost 6 bases and J lost 2; bases outside the gene matches: 3. This CDR3 is CASRRTGTYEQYF. DNA for the CDR3: TGTGCCAGCAGGAGGACAGGGACCTACGAGCAGTACTTC.

V gene TRBV4-1 combines with J gene TRBJ2-7; 7 bases agree with TRBD2. Germline V lookup: CDR1 MGHRA, CDR2 YSYEKL. This CDR3 contains 16 residues. Trimming took 1 base from V and 7 from J; bases not matched to a gene: 13. This CDR3 is CASSQVEGGSRWEQYF. DNA of the CDR3: TGCGCCAGCAGCCAAGTCGAGGGCGGGAGCCGTTGGGAGCAGTACTTC.

The genes are TRBV27 and TRBJ1-1; a weak D match, TRBD1 (6 bases). Germline-derived CDR1 and CDR2 are MNHEY and SMNVEV (reference sequence). Trimming cost V 4 bases and J 10 bases, with 10 bases left between them. The CDR3 has 11 amino acids. CDR3 loop: CASSSTGPAFF. CDR3 coding DNA: TGTGCCAGCAGTTCGACAGGCCCAGCTTTCTTT.

This clone appeared a single time. J is TRBJ1-2 and V is TRBV11-2; tentative D call: TRBD1 (5 bases). From germline, CDR1 is SGHAT and CDR2 FQNNGV. This CDR3 has 13 residues. With 0 bases removed from V and 8 bases from J, the gap between germline ends came to 10 bases. CDR3 loop: CASSLERGGGYTF. The CDR3 DNA is TGTGCCAGCAGCTTAGAAAGGGGTGGCGGCTACACCTTC.

This clone was found many times. This chain connects TRBV6-6 to TRBJ1-1; perhaps TRBD1 as D (5 bases). Trimming shortened V by 6 bases and J by 5 bases, and 19 bases separated the two germline ends. Germline V lookup: CDR1 MNHNY, CDR2 SVGAGI (reference sequence). This CDR3 spans 15 amino acids. The CDR3 DNA reads TGTGCCAGCAGACTTACCCGCGGGGCTGGTACTGAAGCTTTCTTT. This encodes CASRLTRGAGTEAFF.

The chain recombines TRBV6-5 with TRBJ2-7; 7 bases line up with TRBD1. The germline CDR1 and CDR2 sequences are MNHEY and SVGAGI. This CDR3 has 16 amino acids. The V segment lost 2 bases and the J segment 4 bases; nucleotides outside the gene matches: 11. DNA for the CDR3: TGTGCCAGCAGTTACAGTAAGAAGACAGGGAAATACGAGCAGTACTTC. Encoded protein: CASSYSKKTGKYEQYF.

The J gene is TRBJ1-5, the V gene TRBV19; D may be TRBD1 (6 bases). The length of the CDR3 is 14 residues. Germline CDR1 is LNHDA and CDR2 is SQIVND (reference sequence). V lost 1 base and J 5 bases, leaving 9 bases between the germline ends. CDR3 bases: TGTGCCAGTAGTATAGGTCAGGGGTATCAGCCCCAGCATTTT. It translates to CASSIGQGYQPQHF. The complete variable domain, with remaining parts taken from reference TRBV19 and TRBJ1-5, reads DGGITQSPKYLFRKEGQNVTLSCEQNLNHDAMYWYRQDPGQGLRLIYYSQIVNDFQKGDIAEGYSVSREKKESFPLTVTSAQKNPTAFYLCASSIGQGYQPQHFGDGTRLSIL.

J is TRBJ2-7 and V is TRBV5-6, with D possibly TRBD1 on 5 matching bases. CDR3 length: 13 amino acids. From germline, CDR1 is SGHDT and CDR2 YYEEEE. Trimming pared 3 bases from V and 0 bases from J, leaving 7 bases between. The CDR3 is CASSWTSSYEQYF. CDR3 DNA: TGTGCCAGCAGCTGGACAAGCTCCTACGAGCAGTACTTC.

The chain has TRBV7-2 and TRBJ1-6, with D possibly TRBD1 on 5 matching bases. This CDR3 has 15 amino acids. Germline V gene lookup returns CDR1 SGHTA and CDR2 FQGNSA. V dropped 5 bases and J dropped 9 bases, with 17 bases sitting between them. In DNA, the CDR3 is TGTGCCAGCAGCCCAACTGGGGGAGGTATTTCACCCCTCCACTTT. Translated: CASSPTGGGISPLHF.

The rearrangement joins TRBV5-1 to TRBJ1-4; 8 bases align to TRBD1. Germline V gene sequence: CDR1 SGHRS, CDR2 YFSETQ. With 6 bases clipped from V and 7 bases from J, the junction kept 11 bases outside the gene matches. The CDR3 contains 15 residues. The chain's CDR3 is CASTPGGAVVEKLFF. In DNA, the CDR3 is TGCGCCAGCACCCCAGGGGGCGCGGTAGTTGAAAAACTGTTTTTT.

The table lists this clone with a count of one. This chain uses TRBV5-6 with TRBJ1-1; perhaps TRBD1 as D (5 bases). CDR1 and CDR2 from the germline V gene are SGHDT and YYEEEE. The CDR3 sequence is 13 residues long. The V end was cut by 3 bases, the J end by 2 bases, with 8 bases between. The CDR3 loop reads CASSWGFNTEAFF. CDR3 in DNA: TGTGCCAGCAGCTGGGGCTTCAACACTGAAGCTTTCTTT.

The chain employs TRBV3-1 (or the pseudogene TRBV3-2) and TRBJ2-7; D is undetermined. V lost 4 bases to trimming and J lost 2 bases, with 15 bases between them. The CDR3 consists of 15 residues. CDR1 is LGHDT and CDR2 is YNNKEL in the germline V gene (reference sequence). The CDR3 DNA reads TGTGCCAGCAGCCCGACTTTCCTTTCGCCCTACGAGCAGTACTTC. Translation gives CASSPTFLSPYEQYF.

The CDR3 loop reads CASSLGRLAGGPGYEQYF. The CDR3 nucleotides read TGTGCCAGCAGCTTAGGGCGACTAGCGGGAGGGCCGGGGTACGAGCAGTACTTC. This rearrangement joins TRBV7-9 to TRBJ2-7; 14 nucleotides agree with TRBD2. CDR3 length: 18 amino acids. Unmatched junction bases numbered 9, after V lost 1 base and J lost 4 bases. Germline CDR1 SEHNR, CDR2 FQNEAQ (reference sequence).

This chain uses TRBV10-3 with TRBJ2-5; 8 bases fit TRBD2. V was pared by 8 bases and J by 5 bases, with 4 bases of the junction left unmatched. CDR1 ENHRY and CDR2 SYGVKD come from the germline V gene. The CDR3 length is 12 residues. The CDR3 sequence is CAIRSGGETQYF. The DNA of the CDR3 is TGTGCCATCCGGTCGGGGGGGGAGACCCAGTACTTC.

The V and J genes are TRBV5-4 and TRBJ2-7; 10 positions match TRBD2. V lost 2 bases, J lost 1 base, and 12 bases stayed unmatched. This CDR3 has 18 residues. Germline-derived CDR1 and CDR2 are SGHNT and YYREEE (reference sequence). The CDR3, as DNA: TGTGCCAGCAGCTTAAACCCCCTCAGCGGGAGGGCTTCCTACGAGCAGTACTTC. Its translation: CASSLNPLSGRASYEQYF.

The chain is built from TRBV28 and TRBJ1-5, with unresolved D. This CDR3 is built from 15 residues. Germline CDR1 is MDHEN and CDR2 is SYDVKM. V was cut by 5 bases and J by 3 bases, with 14 bases left in between. CDR3 loop: CASSAQGLPNQPQHF. The CDR3 bases are TGTGCCAGCAGTGCGCAAGGACTACCCAATCAGCCCCAGCATTTT.